This T cell receptor beta chain was captured by sequencing in a study of OX40 agonist ivuxolimab in advanced cancers. Study background: Subjects had a mean age of about 57 years, with a range of 23 to 79; less than 90% were male. Having had anti-PD-1, anti-PD-L1 or anti-CTLA-4 therapy before was allowed, and about 40% had some. Three patients, one with hepatocellular carcinoma and two with cutaneous melanoma, achieved partial responses.

CDR1 MNHEY and CDR2 SVGAGI come from the germline V gene. The CDR3 consists of 13 residues. The ends were cut back, 2 bases at V and 4 bases at J, with 9 bases in the middle. TCRdb's copy holds only in-frame clones and misses some; the assay was immunoSEQ multiplex PCR. The sample yields about 62,000 clones, 79% seen once. Overall study findings and caveats: In general, CD8+ T cells held more expanded clones than CD4+ did, on average.

For this clone: Its target is unknown.

V gene TRBV6-5 combines with J gene TRBJ2-7; D is perhaps TRBD1 (5 bases). The clonotype comes from an adult with an advanced solid tumor such as melanoma, head and neck, liver or kidney cancer. Sequenced material: CD4+ or CD8+ T cells sorted from blood, taken in a trial of the OX40 agonist ivuxolimab. The CDR3 protein is CASSYTPGYEQYF. As DNA, the CDR3 is TGTGCCAGCAGTTACACCCCAGGGTACGAGCAGTACTTC.